The rows below give T cell receptor beta chains drawn from one sample of a study of immune evolution from preneoplasia to lung adenocarcinoma. Only in-frame clones appear in the TCRdb table, and some are missing; sequencing was by immunoSEQ multiplex PCR. The sample has 5,500 to 6,000 clones, around three quarters seen once; the top ten hold 7.5% to 10%. Sequenced material: FFPE lung adenocarcinoma in situ tissue. All receptors derive from a person aged 60-79 years with lung adenocarcinoma. CDR3s include the opening cysteine and the closing phenylalanine or tryptophan. The D gene is left open where the match is weak. For some rows the clone size is stated as once, few or many, or as a class when expanded; others skip it.

clone_size j_call v_call cdr3_length d_call cdr3_nt cdr3_aa
few TRBJ1-1 TRBV4-3 15 TRBD1 TGCGCCAGCAGCCAAGATCCCAGGGGGCTTACTGAAGCTTTCTTT CASSQDPRGLTEAFF
NA TRBJ1-2 TRBV10-3 14 TRBD1 TGTGCCGTACACCGGACAGGGGATCGTGATGGCTACACCTTC CAVHRTGDRDGYTF
NA TRBJ2-5 TRBV9 14 NA TGTGCCAGCAGCGTCGCACTGAGCAAGGAGACCCAGTACTTC CASSVALSKETQYF
NA TRBJ1-1 TRBV27 14 NA TGTGCCAGCAGTCCTCTGGGGGGGAACACTGAAGCTTTCTTT CASSPLGGNTEAFF
NA TRBJ2-2 TRBV6-4 15 NA TGTGCCAGCAGTGTGGAGGGTTCGAACACCGGGGAGCTGTTTTTT CASSVEGSNTGELFF
NA TRBJ1-5 TRBV30 14 TRBD1 TGTGCCTGGAGCGGAGGGACAGGGCCTCAGCCCCAGCATTTT CAWSGGTGPQPQHF
NA TRBJ2-7 TRBV6-5 15 TRBD1 TGTGCCAGCAGTTACCGGGACAGGGGTCCCTACGAGCAGTACTTC CASSYRDRGPYEQYF
NA TRBJ2-4 TRBV7-9 16 TRBD2 TGTGCCAGCAGCTTAGCGTCAGGTAGCGGGGGTAACATTCAGTACTTC CASSLASGSGGNIQYF
NA TRBJ2-1 TRBV30 15 NA TGTGCCTGGAGTGTAGCCACCTCCTCCTACAATGAGCAGTTCTTC CAWSVATSSYNEQFF
NA TRBJ2-3 TRBV5-1 18 NA TGCGCCAGCAGCCTCCGGGACAGGCGGGGGGTAAACACAGATACGCAGTATTTT CASSLRDRRGVNTDTQYF
NA TRBJ1-2 TRBV6-5 12 NA TGTGCCAGCAGGGCAGATAACTATGGCTACACCTTC CASRADNYGYTF
NA TRBJ2-3 TRBV7-7 15 TRBD1 TGTGCTAGCAGCCCTGGGACAGGTAGCACAGATACGCAGTATTTT CASSPGTGSTDTQYF
NA TRBJ1-1 TRBV30 13 NA TGTGCCTGGAGTGTACAGGCGGGAACTGAAGCTTTCTTT CAWSVQAGTEAFF
NA TRBJ2-7 TRBV19 15 TRBD1 TGTGCCACCTCAAATATGGGACAGAGCCCCTACGAGCAGTACTTC CATSNMGQSPYEQYF
NA TRBJ2-7 TRBV10-3 14 NA TGTGCCATCAGGGCCATTACGCAGAGCTACGAGCAGTACTTC CAIRAITQSYEQYF
NA TRBJ1-1 TRBV30 15 NA TGTGCCTGGAGTGCGGCAGCCCGTTTGGGGACTGAAGCTTTCTTT CAWSAAARLGTEAFF